These 32 T cell receptor gamma chains share one sample of origin, sequenced in a study of gamma delta lymphoproliferative disorders and STAT genes. TCRdb reanalyzed the multiplex PCR reads using CATT. The data hold roughly 2,500 gamma-chain clones, with roughly 18% observed a single time. Genomic DNA from isolated PBMCs served as the sequencing template. Sequencing was performed on blood. These receptors originate from a human donor with gamma-delta T-cell large granular lymphocyte leukemia.

The chain has TRGV2 and TRGJ1 or TRGJ2. Here the J gene came from matching the DNA to germline, since TCRdb omits it. V shed 0 bases and J 6 bases; nucleotides not matched to a gene: 2. Per germline, CDR1 EGSNGY and CDR2 YDSYNSKV. The CDR3 has 12 amino acids. The CDR3 nucleotides are TGTGCCACCTGGGACGGGACTTATAAGAAACTCTTT. Its protein product is CATWDGTYKKLF.

This clone was seen a handful of times. This chain uses TRGV3 with TRGJ1 or TRGJ2. Matching the DNA to germline supplied the J gene, which TCRdb does not give. CDR1 and CDR2 (germline): VTNTFY, YDVSTARD (reference sequence). The CDR3 is 16 residues long. V was pared by 3 bases and J by 2 bases, with 13 bases of the junction left unmatched. The CDR3 sequence is CATWDVTDLHYYKKLF. The CDR3 DNA reads TGTGCCACCTGGGACGTGACGGATCTTCATTATTATAAGAAACTCTTT.

This chain connects TRGV5 to TRGJ1 or TRGJ2. Germline matching of the DNA provided the J gene here, since TCRdb leaves it blank. CDR3 length: 11 residues. V lost 3 bases, J lost 9 bases, and 5 bases stayed unmatched. CDR1 is VINAFY and CDR2 is YDVSNSKD in the germline V gene. CDR3 residues: CATWDGPKKLF. The CDR3 DNA reads TGTGCCACCTGGGACGGGCCTAAGAAACTCTTT.

This clone was detected only a few times. The V and J genes are TRGV2 and TRGJ1 or TRGJ2. TCRdb gives no J gene; it was assigned here by matching the DNA to germline. V shed 0 bases and J 10 bases; nucleotides not matched to a gene: 18. In germline, CDR1 is EGSNGY, CDR2 YDSYNSKV. The CDR3 contains 16 residues. The CDR3 DNA reads as TGTGCCACCTGGGACGGGCAGGGTACTCTCGATGGAAAGAAACTCTTT. Protein: CATWDGQGTLDGKKLF.

The chain has TRGV2 and TRGJ1 or TRGJ2. The J gene comes from matching the DNA to germline here; TCRdb lacks it. The J segment lost 6 bases and the V segment lost 9 bases, leaving 14 bases of the junction unmatched. There are 13 residues in the CDR3. The germline V gene has CDR1 EGSNGY and CDR2 YDSYNSKV. CDR3 coding DNA: TGTGCCACCCGGTTTAGTGGGAGTTATAAGAAACTCTTT. It is translated as CATRFSGSYKKLF.

The chain links TRGV9 to TRGJP. Because TCRdb records no J gene, it was assigned here through a match of the DNA to germline. Germline V gene lookup returns CDR1 GITISATS and CDR2 ISYDGTV (reference sequence). With 0 bases clipped from V and 3 bases from J, the junction kept 2 bases outside the gene matches. The CDR3 has 17 amino acids. CDR3 bases: TGTGCCTTGTGGGAGGTGCTGCAAGAGTTGGGCAAAAAAATCAAGGTATTT. It yields the protein CALWEVLQELGKKIKVF.

This chain uses TRGV9 with TRGJP. Because TCRdb records no J gene, it was assigned here through a match of the DNA to germline. Looked up from germline, CDR1 is GITISATS and CDR2 is ISYDGTV (reference sequence). V lost 11 bases to trimming and J lost 7 bases; unmatched junction nucleotides: 8. This CDR3 has 14 amino acids. The CDR3 DNA is TGTGCCTGCCCAAAGGAGTTGGGCAAAAAAATCAAGGTATTT. This codes for CACPKELGKKIKVF.

This clone was observed a few times. This sequence joins TRGV9 and TRGJ1 or TRGJ2. No J gene was available from TCRdb, and it was assigned here by a germline match of the DNA. With 9 bases clipped from V and 5 bases from J, the junction kept 7 bases outside the gene matches. The CDR3 is 11 amino acids. CDR1 and CDR2 (germline): GITISATS, ISYDGTV (reference sequence). The CDR3 DNA is TGTGCCTTGCGGCTAGATTATAAGAAACTCTTT. Translation: CALRLDYKKLF.

This clone was found a few times. The gene calls are TRGV11 and TRGJ1 or TRGJ2. No J gene was available from TCRdb, and it was assigned here by a germline match of the DNA. TRGV11 is reported as an ORF; its role is uncertain. J was trimmed by 5 bases and V by 2 bases; bases with no gene match: 6. The CDR3 is 14 amino acids. In DNA, the CDR3 is TGTGCCTGCTGGATTAGGCCCCTGGATTATAAGAAACTCTTT. Residues: CACWIRPLDYKKLF.

This clone occurred a few times. The V and J genes are TRGV2 and TRGJ1 or TRGJ2. The J gene was missing in TCRdb and was found by matching the end of the DNA to germline. The germline gives CDR1 EGSNGY, CDR2 YDSYNSKV. The CDR3 runs 16 residues. The trim removed 0 bases at V and 7 bases at J, leaving 15 bases unmatched. As DNA, the CDR3 is TGTGCCACCTGGGACGGGCCGCGTCGAGACAGGTATAAGAAACTCTTT. Encoded protein: CATWDGPRRDRYKKLF.

This clone is deemed medium-sized (0.01 to 0.1%). The rearrangement joins TRGV11 to TRGJ1 or TRGJ2. TCRdb leaves out the J gene; it was filled in here by matching the DNA to germline. TRGV11 is designated an ORF whose function remains uncertain. The CDR3 spans 17 residues. Trimming at V came to 0 bases and at J to 4 bases, leaving 12 bases not matched to a gene. CDR3 sequence (DNA): TGTGCCTGCTGGATTAGGCACCGGGATCAACTGTATTATAAGAAACTCTTT. Its protein product is CACWIRHRDQLYYKKLF.

The rearrangement uses TRGV4 and TRGJ1 or TRGJ2. The J gene, absent from TCRdb, was called here by matching the DNA to germline. The CDR3 spans 13 residues. Trimming removed 12 bases from V and 2 bases from J; junction bases left unmatched: 13. Per the germline V gene, CDR1 is EGSTGY and CDR2 is YDSYTSSV. The CDR3 region has the DNA TGTGCCCCCCTCATGAGATATTATTATAAGAAACTCTTT. Protein sequence: CAPLMRYYYKKLF.

By share, this clone ranks as medium-sized. This chain uses TRGV2 with TRGJP2. The J gene is absent in TCRdb and was assigned here via DNA matching to germline. This CDR3 is built from 15 residues. Trimming took 0 bases from V and 3 from J; bases not matched to a gene: 4. CDR1 and CDR2 from the germline V gene are EGSNGY and YDSYNSKV. The CDR3 protein is CATWDGHGSDWIKTF. The DNA of the CDR3 is TGTGCCACCTGGGACGGGCACGGTAGTGATTGGATCAAGACGTTT.

The rearrangement links TRGV9 to TRGJ1 or TRGJ2. TCRdb does not report a J gene; here it was assigned by matching the DNA to germline references. In germline, CDR1 is GITISATS, CDR2 ISYDGTV (reference sequence). The length of the CDR3 is 10 residues. The junction had 0 bases not matched to a gene; V was cut back by 7 bases and J by 3 bases. The CDR3 bases are TGTGCCTTGTGTTATTATAAGAAACTCTTT. Translation: CALCYYKKLF.

This chain joins TRGV10 and TRGJ1 or TRGJ2. TCRdb lists no J gene, so it was determined here by aligning the DNA to germline. TRGV10 is placed among ORFs of uncertain function. With 8 bases clipped from V and 10 bases from J, the junction kept 6 bases outside the gene matches. The CDR3 runs to 10 residues. CDR3 residues: CAAWEEKKLF. The CDR3 coding sequence is TGTGCTGCGTGGGAAGAAAAGAAACTCTTT.

Relative to its sample, this clone is medium-sized. This sequence joins TRGV2 and TRGJ1 or TRGJ2. Because TCRdb records no J gene, it was assigned here through a match of the DNA to germline. The germline V gene has CDR1 EGSNGY and CDR2 YDSYNSKV. V lost 3 bases and J lost 3; bases outside the gene matches: 2. The CDR3 loop spans 12 amino acids. CDR3 sequence (DNA): TGTGCCACCTGGGACCTTTATTATAAGAAACTCTTT. It codes for CATWDLYYKKLF.

This clone has only a few counts. This chain joins TRGV4 and TRGJ1 or TRGJ2. TCRdb carries no J gene annotation; the J gene was assigned here by matching the DNA with germline. The CDR3 length is 14 residues. The trim removed 4 bases at V and 5 bases at J, leaving 11 bases unmatched. Germline-derived CDR1 and CDR2 are EGSTGY and YDSYTSSV. CDR3: CATWDGPIDYKKLF. The CDR3 DNA reads TGTGCCACCTGGGACGGGCCTATAGATTATAAGAAACTCTTT.

V and J are TRGV4 and TRGJ1 or TRGJ2. Here the J gene was assigned by germline matching of the DNA, as TCRdb has none. This CDR3 spans 15 amino acids. Germline trimming cut 1 base from V and 3 bases from J; bases unmatched to any gene: 9. CDR1 EGSTGY and CDR2 YDSYTSSV come from the germline V gene. The CDR3 loop is CATWDGDSLYYKKLF. CDR3 in DNA: TGTGCCACCTGGGATGGCGACTCTCTTTATTATAAGAAACTCTTT.

This clone was seen only a few times. The chain combines TRGV8 with TRGJ1 or TRGJ2. Matching the DNA to germline supplied the J gene, which TCRdb does not give. J was trimmed by 10 bases and V by 5 bases; bases with no gene match: 5. Per germline, CDR1 VENAVY and CDR2 YDSYNSRV. CDR3 length equals 10 residues. The CDR3 DNA is TGTGCCACCTGGGCTATAAAGAAACTCTTT. Its protein is CATWAIKKLF.

CDR3: CALWEVSYKKLF. The CDR3 DNA reads as TGTGCCTTGTGGGAGGTGAGCTATAAGAAACTCTTT. The rearrangement links TRGV9 to TRGJ1 or TRGJ2. The J gene was missing in TCRdb and was found by matching the end of the DNA to germline. The V segment lost 0 bases and the J segment 7 bases; nucleotides outside the gene matches: 3. Germline-derived CDR1 and CDR2 are GITISATS and ISYDGTV (reference sequence). This CDR3 is 12 amino acids long.

This chain uses TRGV10 with TRGJ1 or TRGJ2. The J gene, left out of TCRdb, was set here by checking the DNA against germline. TRGV10 is classed as an ORF, of uncertain function. This CDR3 has 12 amino acids. The trim removed 8 bases at V and 8 bases at J, leaving 10 bases unmatched. The CDR3, as DNA: TGTGCTGCGTGGGATTGGTCCAATAAGAAACTCTTT. Amino acids: CAAWDWSNKKLF.

Regarding this clone: This may be a read error: a much more frequent sequence differs by one nucleotide. The chain is built from TRGV10 and TRGJ1 or TRGJ2. TCRdb does not report a J gene; here it was assigned by matching the DNA to germline references. TRGV10 is an ORF, with its function uncertain. This CDR3 contains 10 residues. J was trimmed by 10 bases and V by 11 bases; bases with no gene match: 9. As DNA, the CDR3 is TGTGCTGCGCGCCACCTAAAGAAACTCTTT. Amino acids: CAARHLKKLF.

Within the sample, this clone is medium-sized (0.01 to 0.1%). V gene TRGV8 combines with J gene TRGJP1. TCRdb lists no J gene, so it was determined here by aligning the DNA to germline. The V gene end was trimmed by 2 bases and the J gene end by 3 bases; junction bases not matched to a gene: 0. Germline V lookup: CDR1 VENAVY, CDR2 YDSYNSRV. There are 13 residues in the CDR3. The chain's CDR3 is CATWDTTGWFKIF. The CDR3 DNA is TGTGCCACCTGGGATACCACTGGTTGGTTCAAGATATTT.

This clone was counted a few times. This rearrangement joins TRGV2 to TRGJ1 or TRGJ2. TCRdb does not report a J gene; here it was assigned by matching the DNA to germline references. With 4 bases clipped from V and 5 bases from J, the junction kept 8 bases outside the gene matches. Germline V CDR1 and CDR2: EGSNGY, YDSYNSKV. The CDR3 spans 13 residues. The CDR3 sequence is CATWEGGNYKKLF. CDR3 DNA: TGTGCCACCTGGGAGGGGGGGAATTATAAGAAACTCTTT.

CDR3 coding DNA: TGTGCCACCTGGGACGGACACAAAGGGAAACTCTTT. This encodes CATWDGHKGKLF. This rearrangement joins TRGV2 to TRGJ1 or TRGJ2. TCRdb leaves out the J gene; it was filled in here by matching the DNA to germline. The germline V gene encodes CDR1 EGSNGY and CDR2 YDSYNSKV. V trimming: 1 base; J trimming: 12 bases; junction bases outside the gene matches: 9. The CDR3 covers 12 residues.

The rearrangement joins TRGV4 to TRGJ1 or TRGJ2. Because TCRdb records no J gene, it was assigned here through a match of the DNA to germline. The CDR3 spans 16 residues. Per germline, CDR1 EGSTGY and CDR2 YDSYTSSV. With V trimmed by 3 bases and J by 5 bases, 16 bases remained unmatched. CDR3 in amino acids: CATWDPSTSWNYKKLF. CDR3 bases: TGTGCCACCTGGGATCCTTCCACTAGCTGGAATTATAAGAAACTCTTT.

Points on this clone: TCRdb's protein, taken from a much larger clone, differs from this DNA's translation at residue 4, likely owing to a read error; the protein displayed comes from the DNA. This rearrangement joins TRGV9 to TRGJP. TCRdb supplies no J gene; here it was assigned by aligning the nucleotide sequence to germline. There are 16 residues in the CDR3. From germline, CDR1 is GITISATS and CDR2 ISYDGTV (reference sequence). The CDR3 DNA follows: TGTGCCTTGCGGGAGGTGCGAGAGTTGGGCAAAAAAATCAAGGTATTT. Protein sequence: CALREVRELGKKIKVF.

The rearrangement uses TRGV9 and TRGJ1 or TRGJ2. TCRdb lists no J gene, so it was determined here by aligning the DNA to germline. The CDR3 extends over 11 amino acids. J lost 2 bases, V lost 12 bases, and 7 bases had no gene match. The germline CDR1 and CDR2 sequences are GITISATS and ISYDGTV (reference sequence). CDR3 amino acids: CAPTHYYKKLF. The CDR3 bases are TGTGCCCCTACACATTATTATAAGAAACTCTTT.

Concerning this clone itself: This sample includes further DNA sequences coding for the same CDR3. V gene TRGV2 combines with J gene TRGJ1 or TRGJ2. Here the J gene was assigned by germline matching of the DNA, as TCRdb has none. Germline CDR1 and CDR2: EGSNGY and YDSYNSKV. J lost 7 bases, V lost 0 bases, and 3 bases had no gene match. This CDR3 has 12 amino acids. The CDR3 protein is CATWDGRYKKLF. The CDR3 coding sequence is TGTGCCACCTGGGACGGGCGATATAAGAAACTCTTT.

J is TRGJ1 or TRGJ2 and V is TRGV11. The J gene, left out of TCRdb, was set here by checking the DNA against germline. Being an ORF, TRGV11 has a function that is uncertain. This CDR3 comprises 17 residues. V dropped 4 bases and J dropped 3; count of bases not matched to a gene: 15. The CDR3 DNA follows: TGTGCCTGCTGGATTAGACAAACCGGAATCTCTTATTATAAGAAACTCTTT. It codes for CACWIRQTGISYYKKLF.

This clone was detected only a few times. CDR3 in amino acids: CAAWDSDQYYYKKLF. DNA of the CDR3: TGTGCTGCGTGGGATTCCGACCAATATTATTATAAGAAACTCTTT. J is TRGJ1 or TRGJ2 and V is TRGV10. Assignment of the J gene here rests on matching the DNA to germline, because TCRdb gives none. TRGV10 is an ORF for which the function is uncertain. The CDR3 totals 15 residues. The junction had 13 bases not matched to a gene; V was cut back by 8 bases and J by 2 bases.

The gene calls are TRGV10 and TRGJ1 or TRGJ2. No J gene was available from TCRdb, and it was assigned here by a germline match of the DNA. TRGV10 is known as an ORF, though its function is uncertain. Losses at the gene ends were 8 bases for V and 3 bases for J; bases not matched to a gene: 17. The CDR3 is 16 residues long. The CDR3 sequence is CAAWDSLSEFYYKKLF. The CDR3 nucleotides read TGTGCTGCGTGGGATTCCCTCTCGGAGTTTTATTATAAGAAACTCTTT.